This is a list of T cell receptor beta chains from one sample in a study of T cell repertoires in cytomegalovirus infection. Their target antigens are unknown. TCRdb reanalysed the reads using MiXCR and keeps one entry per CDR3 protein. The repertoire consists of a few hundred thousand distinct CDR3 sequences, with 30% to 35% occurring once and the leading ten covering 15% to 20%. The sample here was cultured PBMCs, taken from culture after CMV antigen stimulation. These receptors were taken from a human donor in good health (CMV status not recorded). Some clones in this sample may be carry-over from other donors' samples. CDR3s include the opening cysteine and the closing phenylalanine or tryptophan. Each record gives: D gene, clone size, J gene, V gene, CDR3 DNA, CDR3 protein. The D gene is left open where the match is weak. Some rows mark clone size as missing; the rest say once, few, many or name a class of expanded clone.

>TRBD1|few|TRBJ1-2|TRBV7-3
TGTGCCAGCAGCTTAAGATTTGGCCAGGGGGAAGGCTACACCTTC
CASSLRFGQGEGYTF
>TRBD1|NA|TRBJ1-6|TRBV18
TGTGCCAGCTCACCAGGGACAGGGGTTAATTCACCCCTCCACTTT
CASSPGTGVNSPLHF
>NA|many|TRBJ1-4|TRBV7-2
TGTGCCAGCAGCTCGGGGCCAGGAGGGGAAAAACTGTTTTTT
CASSSGPGGEKLFF
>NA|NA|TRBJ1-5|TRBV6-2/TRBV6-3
TGTGCCAGCAGTTTCTTGGACGGTTTACAGCCCCAGCATTTT
CASSFLDGLQPQHF
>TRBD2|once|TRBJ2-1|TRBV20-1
TGCAGTGCCGCCAGACTAGCGGGAGCATCGGGTGAGCAGTTCTTC
CSAARLAGASGEQFF
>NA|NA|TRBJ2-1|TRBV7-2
TGTGCCAGCAGCTTAGAAAAATCCTACAATGAGCAGTTCTTC
CASSLEKSYNEQFF
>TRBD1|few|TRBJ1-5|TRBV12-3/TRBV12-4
TGTGCCAGCAGTCCCCGGAGGGGACAGGGGGCCGGTCAGCCCCAGCATTTT
CASSPRRGQGAGQPQHF
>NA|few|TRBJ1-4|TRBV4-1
TGCGCCAGCAGCCAAGGGCGGACCGGAGGGTCTGAAAAACTGTTTTTT
CASSQGRTGGSEKLFF
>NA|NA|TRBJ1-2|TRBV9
TGTGCCAGCAGCGTTGGGGGGCAGGGAGCCTCGGGCTACTATGGCTACACCTTC
CASSVGGQGASGYYGYTF
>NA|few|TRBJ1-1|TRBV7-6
TGTGCCAGCAGCTCGGGACTTTCGAACACTGAAGCTTTCTTT
CASSSGLSNTEAFF
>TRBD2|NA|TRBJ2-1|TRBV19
TGTGCCAGTAGTATGCCCGCCCCAGGGGCGGGAGGGCCTTTAACCTACAATGAGCAGTTCTTC
CASSMPAPGAGGPLTYNEQFF
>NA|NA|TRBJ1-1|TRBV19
TGTGCCAGTAGTGAGCGGGAACGGGGAGCTGAAGCTTTCTTT
CASSERERGAEAFF
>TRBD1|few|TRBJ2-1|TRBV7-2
TGTGCCAGCAGCAAAGGGACAGGAATACTTAACTCCTACAATGAGCAGTTCTTC
CASSKGTGILNSYNEQFF
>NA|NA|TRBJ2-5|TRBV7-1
TGTGCCAGCATCAACTCAGGACGCGGGGAGACCCAGTACTTC
CASINSGRGETQYF
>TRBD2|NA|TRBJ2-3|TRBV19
TGTGCCAGTAGTATAATAGCGGGATCGAGCACAGATACGCAGTATTTT
CASSIIAGSSTDTQYF
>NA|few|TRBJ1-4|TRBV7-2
TGTGCCAGCAGCTTAGAGGTGCGCTCGGAAAAACTGTTTTTT
CASSLEVRSEKLFF
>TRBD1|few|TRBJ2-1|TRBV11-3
TGTGCCAGCAGCTTAGCCGGGACAGGGTCAAATGAGCAGTTCTTC
CASSLAGTGSNEQFF
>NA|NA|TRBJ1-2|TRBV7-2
TGTGCCAGCAGCTCTATGGGGGGGGAACACTATGGCTACACCTTC
CASSSMGGEHYGYTF
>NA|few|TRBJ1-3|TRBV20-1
TGCAGTGCTAAAGACCTAGGCTCTGGAAACACCATATATTTT
CSAKDLGSGNTIYF
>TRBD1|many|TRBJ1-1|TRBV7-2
TGTGCCAGCAGCTTTCCAACAGGGGCGCGGGCTGAAGCTTTCTTT
CASSFPTGARAEAFF
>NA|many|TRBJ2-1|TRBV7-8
TGTGCCAGCAGCTTTAGGCTAAGCGGAGGTTACAATGAGCAGTTCTTC
CASSFRLSGGYNEQFF
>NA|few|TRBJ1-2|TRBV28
TGTGCCAGCAGTTTAAGGGGTGCGAACTATGGCTACACCTTC
CASSLRGANYGYTF
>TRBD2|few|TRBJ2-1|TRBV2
TGTGCCAGCAGCCCGAGCGGGGCCAGCTACAATGAGCAGTTCTTC
CASSPSGASYNEQFF
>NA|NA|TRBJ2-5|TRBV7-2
TGTGCCAGCAGCTTAAAGGCCGGAACGCGGCGGGCCGAAGGGGAGACCCAGTACTTC
CASSLKAGTRRAEGETQYF
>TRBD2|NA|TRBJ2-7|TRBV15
TGTGCCACCAGCAGCACTGGGACTAGATCTTCCGACGAGCAGTACTTC
CATSSTGTRSSDEQYF
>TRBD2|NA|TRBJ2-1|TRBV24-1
TGTGCCACCAGTGAGGGGACTAGCTGGAGCTCCTACAATGAGCAGTTCTTC
CATSEGTSWSSYNEQFF
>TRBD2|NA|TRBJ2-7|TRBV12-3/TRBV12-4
TGTGCCAGCAGTTTAGAAGGAGCGGGAGGGCCCTACGAGCAGTACTTC
CASSLEGAGGPYEQYF
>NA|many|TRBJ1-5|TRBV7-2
TGTGCCAGCACTATGGGGCAGGGGAATCAGCCCCAGCATTTT
CASTMGQGNQPQHF
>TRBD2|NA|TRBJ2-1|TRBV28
TGTGCCAGCAGTTTACGGCTAGCGGGAACCCTGAGTTTC
CASSLRLAGTLSF
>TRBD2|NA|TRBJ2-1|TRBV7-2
TGTGCCAGCAGCTTATCTGGACTAGGGGAGCAGTTCTTC
CASSLSGLGEQFF
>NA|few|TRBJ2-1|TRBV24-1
TGTGCCACCAGAGGCGGGCCAGGGGCCTACAATGAGCAGTTCTTC
CATRGGPGAYNEQFF
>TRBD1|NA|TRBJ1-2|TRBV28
TGTGCCAGCAGTCCCTTGGATGGACAGGGCGGGAAGAGGGGCTACACCTTC
CASSPLDGQGGKRGYTF
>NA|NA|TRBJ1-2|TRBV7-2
TGTGCCAGCAGCTATCGACCCACGGGGAACTATGGCTACACCTTC
CASSYRPTGNYGYTF
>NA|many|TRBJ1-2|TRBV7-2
TGTGCCAGCAGCCGACAGATTACTATCTATGGCTACACCTTC
CASSRQITIYGYTF
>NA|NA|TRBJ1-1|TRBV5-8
TGTGCCAGCAGCCTCCCTAGTGGGCGAGCGGGCACTGAAGCTTTCTTT
CASSLPSGRAGTEAFF
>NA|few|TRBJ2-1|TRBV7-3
TGTGCCAGCAGCTCGAAGCGGGTATCCTACAATGAGCAGTTCTTC
CASSSKRVSYNEQFF
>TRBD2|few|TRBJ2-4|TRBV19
TGTGCCAGTAGAAACGCGGGACTAGCGGGAGCGGCGGCCAAAAACATTCAGTACTTC
CASRNAGLAGAAAKNIQYF
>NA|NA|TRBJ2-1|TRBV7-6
TGTGCCAGCACGGGACTTAGCTACAATGAGCAGTTCTTC
CASTGLSYNEQFF
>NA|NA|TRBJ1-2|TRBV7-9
TGTGCCAGCAGCCGTGAGGGGGATAACTATGGCTACACCTTC
CASSREGDNYGYTF
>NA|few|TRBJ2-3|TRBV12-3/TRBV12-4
TGTGCCAGCAGTACAGAAAGAGAAAGCACAGATACGCAGTATTTT
CASSTERESTDTQYF
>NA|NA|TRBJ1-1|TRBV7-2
TGTGCCAGCAGCTTAAACTCCCAGACTGAAGCTTTCTTT
CASSLNSQTEAFF
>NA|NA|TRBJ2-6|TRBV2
TGTGCCAGCAGCCGGGATCAGACTGGGGCCAACGTCCTGACTTTC
CASSRDQTGANVLTF
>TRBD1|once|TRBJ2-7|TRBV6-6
TGTGCCAGCAACCTCGGGACAGGCCAGGATGAGGAGTACTTC
CASNLGTGQDEEYF
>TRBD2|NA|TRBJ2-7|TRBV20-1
TGCAGTGCTAGCCCGCGGGAGGGCCCCTACGAGCAGTACTTC
CSASPREGPYEQYF
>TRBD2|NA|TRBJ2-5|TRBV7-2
TGTGCCAGCAGCTTAACCCGGGAGGGCCAAGAGACCCAGTACTTC
CASSLTREGQETQYF
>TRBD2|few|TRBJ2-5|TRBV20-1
TGCAGTGCCCCCATCTCGGGGACTAGCAAGGAGACCCAGTACTTC
CSAPISGTSKETQYF
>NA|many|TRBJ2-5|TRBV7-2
TGTGCCAGCAGCTCGGCCCCCACTAGCCGGGAGACCCAGTACTTC
CASSSAPTSRETQYF
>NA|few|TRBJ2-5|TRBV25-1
TGTGCCAGCAGTGTAAGCGGACAAGAGACCCAGTACTTC
CASSVSGQETQYF
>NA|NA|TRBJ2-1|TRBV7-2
TGTGCCAGCAGCAGCGCACAGGGAGGGGATGAGCAGTTCTTC
CASSSAQGGDEQFF
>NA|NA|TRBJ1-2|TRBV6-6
TGTGCCAGCACCGAACATGCGGGGGGGAGCTATGGCTACACCTTC
CASTEHAGGSYGYTF